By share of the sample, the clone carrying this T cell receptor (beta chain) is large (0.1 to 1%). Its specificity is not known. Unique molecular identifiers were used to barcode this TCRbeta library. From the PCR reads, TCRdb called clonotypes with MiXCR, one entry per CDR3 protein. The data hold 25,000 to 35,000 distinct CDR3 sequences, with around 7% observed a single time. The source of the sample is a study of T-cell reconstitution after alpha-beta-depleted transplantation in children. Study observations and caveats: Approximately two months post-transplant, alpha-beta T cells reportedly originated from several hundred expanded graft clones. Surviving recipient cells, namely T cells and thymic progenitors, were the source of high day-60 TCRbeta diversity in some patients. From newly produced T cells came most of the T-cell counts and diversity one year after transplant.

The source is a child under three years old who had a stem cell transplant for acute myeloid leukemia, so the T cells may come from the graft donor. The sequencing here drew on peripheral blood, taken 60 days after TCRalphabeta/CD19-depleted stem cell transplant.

The CDR3 bases are TGTGCCAGTAGTACAGGACTCTACTTGAACACTGAAGCTTTCTTT. It yields the protein CASSTGLYLNTEAFF. The genes are TRBV19 and TRBJ1-1; D is unclear. This CDR3 region has 15 residues. The germline CDR1 and CDR2 sequences are LNHDA and SQIVND (reference sequence). The V gene lost 4 bases and the J gene lost 0 bases, with 12 bases spanning the gap.